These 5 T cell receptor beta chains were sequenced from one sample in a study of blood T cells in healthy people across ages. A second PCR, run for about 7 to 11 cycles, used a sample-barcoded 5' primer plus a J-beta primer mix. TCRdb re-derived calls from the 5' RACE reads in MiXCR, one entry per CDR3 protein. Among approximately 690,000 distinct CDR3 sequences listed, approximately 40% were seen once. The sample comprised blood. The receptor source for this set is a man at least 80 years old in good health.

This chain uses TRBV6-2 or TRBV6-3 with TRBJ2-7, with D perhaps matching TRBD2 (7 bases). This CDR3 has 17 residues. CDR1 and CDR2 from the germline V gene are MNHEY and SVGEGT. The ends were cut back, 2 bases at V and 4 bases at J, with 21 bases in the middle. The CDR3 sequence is CASSYPSGDIDPYEQYF. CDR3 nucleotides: TGTGCCAGCAGTTACCCCAGCGGGGACATCGACCCTTACGAGCAGTACTTC.

This CDR3 is CASSQNDGAGLSYEQYF. The DNA of the CDR3 is TGCGCCAGCAGCCAAAATGACGGGGCCGGTCTCTCCTACGAGCAGTACTTC. This sequence joins TRBV4-1 and TRBJ2-7; D possibly uses TRBD1 or TRBD2 (5 bases each). The V and J ends lost 2 bases and 0 bases respectively, with 17 bases between them. CDR3 length: 17 amino acids. Germline values: CDR1 MGHRA, CDR2 YSYEKL.

The CDR3 region is CASSFGLAGVDEQYF. The CDR3 DNA reads TGTGCCAGCAGCTTCGGACTAGCGGGAGTGGATGAGCAGTACTTC. The rearrangement links TRBV7-9 to TRBJ2-7, with TRBD2 matching over 13 bases. Germline CDR1 is SEHNR and CDR2 is FQNEAQ (reference sequence). This CDR3 is 15 amino acids long. V lost 3 bases, J lost 7 bases, and 6 bases stayed unmatched. Combining the CDR3 with reference TRBV7-9 and TRBJ2-7 gives the whole variable domain DTGVSQNPRHKITKRGQNVTFRCDPISEHNRLYWYRQTLGQGPEFLTYFQNEAQLEKSRLLSDRFSAERPKGSFSTLEIQRTEQGDSAMYLCASSFGLAGVDEQYFGPGTRLTVT.

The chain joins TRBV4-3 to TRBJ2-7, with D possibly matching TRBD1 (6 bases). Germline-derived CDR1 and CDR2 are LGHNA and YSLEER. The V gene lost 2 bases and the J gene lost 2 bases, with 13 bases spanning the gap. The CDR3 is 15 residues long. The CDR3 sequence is CASSQLPGETYEQYF. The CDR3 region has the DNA TGCGCCAGCAGCCAACTTCCAGGGGAGACCTACGAGCAGTACTTC.

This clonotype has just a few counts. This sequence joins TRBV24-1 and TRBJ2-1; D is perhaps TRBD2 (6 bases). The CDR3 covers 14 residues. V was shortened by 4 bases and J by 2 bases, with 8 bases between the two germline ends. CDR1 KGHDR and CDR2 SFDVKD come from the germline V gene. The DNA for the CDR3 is TGTGCCACCAGTGACAGGGAGGCCTACAATGAGCAGTTCTTC. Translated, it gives CATSDREAYNEQFF.